This T cell receptor (beta chain) derives from a study of Graves' ophthalmopathy and Graves' hyperthyroidism. Study at large: Being free of ophthalmopathy for 18 months of follow-up defined stable hyperthyroidism.

Note on this clonotype: The antigen is not known. The CDR3 ends on some other residue instead of the conserved phenylalanine or tryptophan, so this is likely a read error. The DNA is left out, because the CDR3 cannot be placed on it with certainty; the CDR3 is given as TCRdb lists it.

Germline lookup yields CDR1 SNHLY and CDR2 FYNNEI. The CDR3 has 10 residues if both end residues are counted. Study-wide results and limits: Most expanded clonotypes from thyroid (those above 0.001 frequency) were also found in blood.

Amplifying from RNA transcripts, the study obtained TCR beta CDR3 regions. Investigators did first-round RT-PCR with HTBI primers, then second-round multiplex PCR. MiXCR, applied by TCRdb to the multiplex PCR reads, yields one record per CDR3 protein. The profile shows about 590,000 distinct CDR3 sequences, just under 40% of them singletons. The sample consisted of peripheral blood or thyroid tissue (not recorded which). The chain couples TRBV2 to TRBJ1-1; the table assigns TRBD1, which was not confirmed against the DNA. The receptor's source is an adult man with Graves' hyperthyroidism. CDR3 amino acids: CASRATADFY.